This T cell receptor (beta chain) was obtained from a study of T-cell reconstitution after alpha-beta-depleted transplantation in children. Unique molecular identifiers were incorporated into the prepared TCRbeta library. In TCRdb, the PCR reads were re-called with MiXCR into one record per CDR3 protein. Altogether about 230,000 distinct CDR3 sequences are present, approximately 9.9% being singletons, with the ten largest covering around 5%. Between the trimmed V and J ends, which lost 2 bases and 7 bases, there was a span of 8 bases. The CDR3 runs to 12 residues. In germline, CDR1 is SEHNR, CDR2 FQNEAQ (reference sequence). This clonotype was seen at least ten times.

This chain joins TRBV7-9 and TRBJ1-1; D gene ambiguous. The source is a human donor who donated a stem cell graft to a child with SCID. The sample consisted of PBMCs from the stem cell graft donor, taken from the stem cell graft. CDR3 amino acids: CASSLKADEAFF. The CDR3 nucleotides are TGTGCCAGCAGCTTAAAGGCGGATGAAGCTTTCTTT.